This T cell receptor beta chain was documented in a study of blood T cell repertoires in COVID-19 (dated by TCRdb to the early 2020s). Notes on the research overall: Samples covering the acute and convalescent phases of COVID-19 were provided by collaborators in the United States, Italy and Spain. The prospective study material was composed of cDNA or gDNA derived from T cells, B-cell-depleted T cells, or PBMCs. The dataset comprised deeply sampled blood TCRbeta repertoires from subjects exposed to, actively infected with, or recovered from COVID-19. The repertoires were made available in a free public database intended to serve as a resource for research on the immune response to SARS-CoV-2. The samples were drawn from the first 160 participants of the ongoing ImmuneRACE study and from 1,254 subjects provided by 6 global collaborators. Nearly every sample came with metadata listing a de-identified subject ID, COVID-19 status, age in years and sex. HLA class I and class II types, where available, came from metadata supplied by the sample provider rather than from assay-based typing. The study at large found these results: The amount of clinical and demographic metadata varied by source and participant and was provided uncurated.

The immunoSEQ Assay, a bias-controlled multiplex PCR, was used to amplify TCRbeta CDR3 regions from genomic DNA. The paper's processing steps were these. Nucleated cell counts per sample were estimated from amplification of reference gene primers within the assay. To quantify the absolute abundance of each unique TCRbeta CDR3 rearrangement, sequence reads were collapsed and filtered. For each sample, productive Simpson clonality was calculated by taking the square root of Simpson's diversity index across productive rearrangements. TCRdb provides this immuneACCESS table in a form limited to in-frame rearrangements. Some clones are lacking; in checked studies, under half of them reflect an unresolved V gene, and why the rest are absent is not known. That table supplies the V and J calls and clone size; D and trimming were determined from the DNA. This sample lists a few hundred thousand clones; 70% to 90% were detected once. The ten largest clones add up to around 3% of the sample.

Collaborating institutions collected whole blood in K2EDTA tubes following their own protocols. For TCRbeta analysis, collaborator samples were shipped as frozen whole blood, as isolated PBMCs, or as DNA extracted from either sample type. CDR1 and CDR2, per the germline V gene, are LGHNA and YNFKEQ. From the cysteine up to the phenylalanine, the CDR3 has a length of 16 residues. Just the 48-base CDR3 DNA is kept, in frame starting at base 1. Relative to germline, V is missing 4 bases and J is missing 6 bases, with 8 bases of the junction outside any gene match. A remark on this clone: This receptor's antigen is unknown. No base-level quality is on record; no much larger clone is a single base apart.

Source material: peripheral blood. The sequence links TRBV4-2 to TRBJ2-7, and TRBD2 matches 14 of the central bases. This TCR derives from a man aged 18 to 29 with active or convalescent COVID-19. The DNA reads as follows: TGTGCCAGCAGCCGACCCTCGGGACTAGCGGGAGTCGAGCAGTACTTC. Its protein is CASSRPSGLAGVEQYF.